This T cell receptor (beta chain) was sequenced during a study of T cell repertoires in cytomegalovirus infection. The study, taken as a whole, reports: Public TCR beta family frequency separated CMV-and-HLA carriers, including in an independent cohort.

Notes on this clonotype: Its antigen is still unknown.

In germline, CDR1 is MNHEY, CDR2 SVGAGI. This CDR3 region has 16 residues. V dropped 3 bases and J dropped 1 base, with 13 bases sitting between them. Each CDR3 protein gets one entry after TCRdb re-called the reads with MiXCR. Among 550,000 to 700,000 distinct CDR3 sequences, approximately 40% were seen once, and the ten largest hold 48%. V usage is TRBV6-5 and J usage is TRBJ2-1, with D possibly matching TRBD2 (6 bases). The sample consisted of cultured PBMCs, taken from culture after CMV antigen stimulation. The sequence derives from a human donor in good health (CMV status not recorded). Some clones in this sample may be carry-over from other donors' samples. The CDR3 spells CASSYVPAGSYNEQFF. The CDR3 DNA is TGTGCCAGCAGTTATGTCCCAGCGGGTTCCTACAATGAGCAGTTCTTC.